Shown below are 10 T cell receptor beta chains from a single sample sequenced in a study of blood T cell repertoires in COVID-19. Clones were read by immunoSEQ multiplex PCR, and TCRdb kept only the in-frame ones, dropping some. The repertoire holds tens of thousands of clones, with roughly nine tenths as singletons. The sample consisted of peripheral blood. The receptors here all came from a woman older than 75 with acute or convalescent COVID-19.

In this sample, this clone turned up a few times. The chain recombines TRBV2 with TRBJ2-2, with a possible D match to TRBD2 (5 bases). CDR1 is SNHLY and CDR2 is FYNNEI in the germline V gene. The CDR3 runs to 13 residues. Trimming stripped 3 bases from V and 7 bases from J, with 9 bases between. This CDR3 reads CASSDRGNGELFF. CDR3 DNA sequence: TGTGCCAGCAGTGACCGGGGAAACGGGGAGCTGTTTTTT.

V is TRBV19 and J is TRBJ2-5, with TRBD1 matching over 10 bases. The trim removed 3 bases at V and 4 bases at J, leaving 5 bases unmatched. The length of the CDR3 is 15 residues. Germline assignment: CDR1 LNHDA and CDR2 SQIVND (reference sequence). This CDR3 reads CASSMTGGDGETQYF. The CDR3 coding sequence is TGTGCCAGTAGTATGACAGGGGGCGACGGAGAGACCCAGTACTTC.

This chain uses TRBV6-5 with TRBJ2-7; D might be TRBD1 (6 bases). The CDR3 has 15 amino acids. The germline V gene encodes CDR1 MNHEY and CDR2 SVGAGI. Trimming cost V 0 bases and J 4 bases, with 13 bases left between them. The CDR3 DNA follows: TGTGCCAGCAGTTACTCGAAACAGGGAGCGTACGAGCAGTACTTC. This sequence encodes CASSYSKQGAYEQYF.

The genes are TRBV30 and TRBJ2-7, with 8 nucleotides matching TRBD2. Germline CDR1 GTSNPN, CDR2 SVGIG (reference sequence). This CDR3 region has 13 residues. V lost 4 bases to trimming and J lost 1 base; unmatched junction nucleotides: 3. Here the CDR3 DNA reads TGTGCCTGGAAGCGGGAGCCTTCCTACGAGCAGTACTTC. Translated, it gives CAWKREPSYEQYF.

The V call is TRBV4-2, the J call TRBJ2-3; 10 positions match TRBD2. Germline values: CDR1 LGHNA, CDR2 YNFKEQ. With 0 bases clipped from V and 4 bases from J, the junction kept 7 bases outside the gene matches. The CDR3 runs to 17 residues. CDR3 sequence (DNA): TGTGCCAGCAGCCAAGATATGGCTAGCGGGAGATCAGATACGCAGTATTTT. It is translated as CASSQDMASGRSDTQYF.

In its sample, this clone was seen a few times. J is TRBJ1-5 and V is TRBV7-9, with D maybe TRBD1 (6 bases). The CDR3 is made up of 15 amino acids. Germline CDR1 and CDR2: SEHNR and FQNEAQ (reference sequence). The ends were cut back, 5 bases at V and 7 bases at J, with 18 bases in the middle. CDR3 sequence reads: CASSHEGGAGQPQHF. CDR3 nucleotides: TGTGCCAGCAGCCACGAAGGGGGGGCCGGGCAGCCCCAGCATTTT. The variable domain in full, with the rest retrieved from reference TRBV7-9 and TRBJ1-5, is DTGVSQNPRHKITKRGQNVTFRCDPISEHNRLYWYRQTLGQGPEFLTYFQNEAQLEKSRLLSDRFSAERPKGSFSTLEIQRTEQGDSAMYLCASSHEGGAGQPQHFGDGTRLSIL.

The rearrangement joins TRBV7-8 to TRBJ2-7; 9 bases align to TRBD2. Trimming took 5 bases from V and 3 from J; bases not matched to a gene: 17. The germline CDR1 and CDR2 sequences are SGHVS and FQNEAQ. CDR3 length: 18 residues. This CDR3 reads CASSRKGLAGIAGYEQYF. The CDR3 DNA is TGTGCCAGCAGCCGGAAAGGGCTAGCGGGAATAGCTGGCTACGAGCAGTACTTC. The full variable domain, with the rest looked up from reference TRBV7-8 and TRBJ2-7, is GAGVSQSPRYKVAKRGQDVALRCDPISGHVSLFWYQQALGQGPEFLTYFQNEAQLDKSGLPSDRFFAERPEGSVSTLKIQRTQQEDSAVYLCASSRKGLAGIAGYEQYFGPGTRLTVT.

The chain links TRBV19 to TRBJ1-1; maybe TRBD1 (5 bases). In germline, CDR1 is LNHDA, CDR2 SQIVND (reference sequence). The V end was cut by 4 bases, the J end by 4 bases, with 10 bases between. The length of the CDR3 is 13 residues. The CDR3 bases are TGTGCCAGTAGTACTCGTCAGGGCACTGAAGCTTTCTTT. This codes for CASSTRQGTEAFF.

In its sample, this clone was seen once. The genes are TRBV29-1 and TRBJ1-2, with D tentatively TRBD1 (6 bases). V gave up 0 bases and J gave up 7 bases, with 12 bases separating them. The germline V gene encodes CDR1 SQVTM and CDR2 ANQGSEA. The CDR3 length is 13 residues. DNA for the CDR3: TGCAGCGTTGAAGAGTGGGGGGGCTCTGGCTACACCTTC. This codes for CSVEEWGGSGYTF.

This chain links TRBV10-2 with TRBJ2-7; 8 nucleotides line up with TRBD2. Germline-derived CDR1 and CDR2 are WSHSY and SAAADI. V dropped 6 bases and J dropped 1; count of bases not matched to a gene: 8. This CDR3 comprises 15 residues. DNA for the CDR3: TGCGCCAGCAGAACCACTAGCGGTTCGTCCTACGAGCAGTACTTC. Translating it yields CASRTTSGSSYEQYF.